This record concerns one TCR beta chain sequence. The V segment lost 5 bases and the J segment 4 bases; nucleotides outside the gene matches: 6. From germline, CDR1 is MDHEN and CDR2 SYDVKM. This CDR3 has 14 amino acids. This record comes from a study of blood T cell repertoires in COVID-19. The data were produced by immunoSEQ multiplex PCR, yet TCRdb's version contains in-frame clones alone and is incomplete. Of fewer than 200,000 clones in the sample, around 90% were seen once. Seattle patients were enrolled while actively infected and followed longitudinally. Sequenced sample: peripheral blood. The rearrangement uses TRBV28 and TRBJ2-7; TRBD1 matches at 9 bases. The receptor's source is a man younger than 30 with COVID-19, enrolled during active disease. The CDR3 DNA sequence: TGTGCCAGCAGTGGGCGGGACAGGGTGTACGAGCAGTACTTC. Its translation is CASSGRDRVYEQYF. The full variable domain, completed using reference TRBV28 and TRBJ2-7, is DVKVTQSSRYLVKRTGEKVFLECVQDMDHENMFWYRQDPGLGLRLIYFSYDVKMKEKGDIPEGYSVSREKKERFSLILESASTNQTSMYLCASSGRDRVYEQYFGPGTRLTVT.